Below, 2 T cell receptor beta chains from the same sample are listed, as sequenced in a study of untreated major depressive disorder. The data were produced by immunoSEQ multiplex PCR, yet TCRdb's version contains in-frame clones alone and is incomplete. The profile covers just over 20,000 clones, with about 87% appearing a single time and roughly 4.7% taken by the ten largest. The sequenced sample was CD4+ T cells from PBMCs. The receptor source for this set is a woman aged 25-40 years in good health.

The chain recombines TRBV7-8 with TRBJ1-6; a possible D gene is TRBD1 (6 bases). Trimming shortened V by 0 bases and J by 0 bases, and 9 bases separated the two germline ends. Germline V gene sequence: CDR1 SGHVS, CDR2 FQNEAQ. The CDR3 is made up of 17 amino acids. The CDR3 nucleotides are TGTGCCAGCAGCTTAGCTCTAGGGGGCTCCTATAATTCACCCCTCCACTTT. This encodes CASSLALGGSYNSPLHF.

The genes are TRBV7-8 and TRBJ2-5; D may be TRBD1 or TRBD2 (5 bases each). Between the trimmed V and J ends, which lost 1 base and 2 bases, there was a span of 14 bases. CDR3 length equals 16 residues. The germline CDR1 and CDR2 sequences are SGHVS and FQNEAQ. The CDR3 reads CASSLGGRTLQETQYF. For the CDR3, the DNA is TGTGCCAGCAGCTTAGGGGGACGGACGTTACAAGAGACCCAGTACTTC.